This T cell receptor (beta chain) derives from a study of T-cell memory formation after mild COVID-19. Looking at the study overall: There were largely donor-specific TCR clusters. Overall study findings and caveats: Day 15 to 85 contractors were CD4/CD8 balanced; later expanders leaned CD4+. CD4+ contracting clones were found mainly in CM and EM, and CD8+ ones in EMRA.

With respect to this clonotype: Its antigen is undetermined.

Germline trimming cut 5 bases from V and 5 bases from J; bases unmatched to any gene: 11. Germline lookup yields CDR1 SGHVS and CDR2 FQNEAQ. This CDR3 spans 16 amino acids. The authors produced TCR alpha and TCR beta cDNA libraries with sample barcodes and UMIs by 5'RACE using constant-segment primers. Each CDR3 protein gets one entry after TCRdb re-called the 5' RACE reads with MiXCR. The profile shows roughly 100,000 distinct CDR3 sequences, roughly 12% of them singletons. The specimen was PBMCs or a T cell subset sorted from them (not recorded which). The rearrangement joins TRBV7-8 to TRBJ2-3, with 9 bases lining up with TRBD2. The sequence was obtained from an adult woman who had mild COVID-19 (a few samples of this study predate the infection). Cell type and time point are not known. In nucleotides, the CDR3 is TGTGCCAGCAGCGGAAGTCCTAGCGGGATAATAGATACGCAGTATTTT. It yields the protein CASSGSPSGIIDTQYF.